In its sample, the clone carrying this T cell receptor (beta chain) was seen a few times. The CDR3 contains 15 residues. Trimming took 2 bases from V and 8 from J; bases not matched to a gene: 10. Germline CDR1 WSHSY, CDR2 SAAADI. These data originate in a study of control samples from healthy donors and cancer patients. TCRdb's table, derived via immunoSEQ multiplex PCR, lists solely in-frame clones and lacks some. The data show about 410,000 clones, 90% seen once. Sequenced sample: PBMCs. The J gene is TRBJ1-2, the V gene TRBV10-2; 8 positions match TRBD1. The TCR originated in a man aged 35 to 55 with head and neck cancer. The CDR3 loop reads CASSEQWAGGEGYTF. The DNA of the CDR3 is TGCGCCAGCAGTGAGCAGTGGGCAGGGGGCGAAGGCTACACCTTC.